The 6 T cell receptor beta chains presented below share a single source sample, sequenced in a study of cytomegalovirus exposure and HLA in healthy donors (dated by TCRdb to 2016 to 2017). The library came from the immunoSEQ multiplex PCR assay. For the multiplex PCR, a mixture combining 60 forward primers for TCR Vbeta segments and 13 reverse primers for TCR Jbeta segments was used. As stored in TCRdb, this immuneACCESS dataset retains in-frame rearrangements with V and J assigned. A fraction of the clones does not appear; measured against another copy, unresolved V genes explain less than half of the discrepancy, and the remainder lacks a known reason. Present in this sample are almost 200,000 clones, 79% of which were seen just once. The top ten clonotypes cover 4.4% of the sample. The sequencing input was PBMCs. These TCRs come from a woman in her twenties or thirties in good health and CMV-seropositive.

This clone was picked up one time. The chain recombines TRBV2 with TRBJ2-7, with D possibly being TRBD1 (5 bases). Germline CDR1 is SNHLY and CDR2 is FYNNEI. The ends were cut back, 5 bases at V and 5 bases at J, with 10 bases in the middle. There are 12 residues in the CDR3. The CDR3 spells CASSQQDNEQYF. DNA of the CDR3: TGTGCCAGCAGTCAACAGGACAACGAGCAGTACTTC.

The chain has TRBV6-5 and TRBJ2-7; D gene uncertain. Trimming took off 4 bases at V and 6 bases at J, with 13 bases between the two ends. The CDR3 loop spans 13 amino acids. The germline V gene has CDR1 MNHEY and CDR2 SVGAGI. CDR3 bases: TGTGCCAGCAGTTCCCGGGTCCCCAGCGAGCAGTACTTC. Its translation: CASSSRVPSEQYF.

The chain joins TRBV4-3 to TRBJ1-6; no clear D gene. This CDR3 is 13 amino acids long. Trimming cost V 0 bases and J 8 bases, with 5 bases left between them. Per germline, CDR1 LGHNA and CDR2 YSLEER. The CDR3, as DNA: TGCGCCAGCAGCCAAGACCTCGATTCACCCCTCCACTTT. This sequence encodes CASSQDLDSPLHF.

The chain uses TRBV5-1 and TRBJ1-2; 9 nucleotides match TRBD1. The CDR3 has 14 residues. CDR1 and CDR2 from the germline V gene are SGHRS and YFSETQ. Trimming cost V 4 bases and J 7 bases; bases outside gene matches: 8. CDR3 in DNA: TGCGCCAGCAGCCCATGGACAGGGGAAACTGGCTACACCTTC. Protein: CASSPWTGETGYTF.

This chain connects TRBV7-6 to TRBJ2-7, with 7 bases lining up with TRBD1. The CDR3 runs 17 residues. Germline trimming cut 1 base from V and 3 bases from J; bases unmatched to any gene: 12. The germline gives CDR1 SGHVS, CDR2 FNYEAQ. The CDR3 DNA is TGTGCCAGCAGCTTAGAGGCCCCGGGACAGATATTCTACGAGCAGTACTTC. Its translation: CASSLEAPGQIFYEQYF.

CDR3 sequence (DNA): TGTGCCAGCAGTCCCTTGCGGGAGAGCTCCTACGAGCAGTACTTC. Encoded protein: CASSPLRESSYEQYF. The chain recombines TRBV6-5 with TRBJ2-7; 7 bases match TRBD2. V was clipped by 5 bases and J by 0 bases; unmatched bases: 7. CDR1 and CDR2 (germline): MNHEY, SVGAGI. This CDR3 has 15 residues.